This T cell receptor (beta chain) was retrieved from a study of cytomegalovirus exposure and HLA in healthy donors. On the study more broadly: A data release that came early held 75 million to 85 million unique TCRs from HLA-typed donors.

Points from the study as a whole: Prior analysis indicated that the majority of TCR beta V segments exhibited productivity approximately 87% or approximately 30% of the time.

Regarding this clone: Its cognate antigen is unknown.

60 Vbeta and 13 Jbeta primers were used in PCR. Authors' processing steps: Later work found 80 million to 85 million unique TCR beta chains, with about 10 million shared. Libraries were prepared by immunoSEQ multiplex PCR; TCRdb keeps only in-frame clonotypes and omits some of them. D and trimming come from the DNA, and the V and J calls and clone size come from that table. The sample holds around 130,000 clones, approximately 74% seen once. Germline V CDR1 and CDR2: MNHEY, SMNVEV (reference sequence). Trimming cost V 7 bases and J 12 bases; bases outside gene matches: 15. The CDR3 is 15 amino acids. This receptor was identified in a man between 40 and 49 years old in good health and CMV-seropositive. The specimen sequenced was PBMCs. This rearrangement joins TRBV27 to TRBJ2-1; 10 bases agree with TRBD2. The CDR3 sequence is CASTSGTSAPRGQFF. The CDR3 nucleotides are TGTGCCAGCACCTCCGGGACTAGCGCACCCCGGGGGCAGTTCTTC.